The sequence of this TCR beta chain was determined in a study of shared clonotypes between healthy human individuals. CDR3 length: 15 residues. The germline V and J ends were trimmed by 0 bases and 1 base, with 7 bases remaining between them. The germline gives CDR1 LGHNA, CDR2 YSLEER. Data came from immunoSEQ multiplex PCR; TCRdb stores just in-frame clones and leaves some out. The sample records about 1,500,000 clones, over 95% being singletons. The origin of this receptor is a man between 25 and 39 years old in good health. Sequencing was done on a sample of naive CD4+ T cells sorted from blood. Stated subset: CD45RA+ positively selected. This chain connects TRBV4-3 to TRBJ1-5; D not certain. CDR3 sequence (DNA): TGCGCCAGCAGCCAAGATGCGTTCAGCAATCAGCCCCAGCATTTT. This gives the protein CASSQDAFSNQPQHF.